This T cell receptor beta chain was profiled in a study of post-analysis software for immune sequencing data. General observations from the study: Roughly five TRBV segments occurring more often in patients than controls included TRBV5-6, TRBV5-1 and TRBV20-1. There was significantly lower normalized Chao1 diversity in multiple sclerosis patients than in controls.

cDNA libraries for TCR beta contained unique molecular identifiers. TCRdb re-called the PCR reads with MiXCR, one entry per CDR3 protein. The sample shows a few hundred thousand distinct CDR3 sequences, roughly 30% of them seen only once. With respect to this clonotype: Its antigen is currently unknown.

V gave up 0 bases and J gave up 8 bases, with 9 bases separating them. The CDR3 covers 13 residues. Germline loops: CDR1 SGDLS, CDR2 YYNGEE. The TCR comes from a girl aged 5 to 17 with multiple sclerosis. The specimen sequenced was blood. V usage is TRBV9 and J usage is TRBJ2-1; no reliable D call. CDR3 sequence: CASSVESRHEQFF. In DNA form, the CDR3 reads TGTGCCAGCAGCGTAGAGAGTAGGCATGAGCAGTTCTTC.